A selection of T cell receptor beta chains follows, all from one sample in a study of breast tumors, draining lymph nodes, adjacent tissues. TCRdb recomputed calls from the multiplex PCR reads with MiXCR, one row per CDR3 protein. The sample consists of 200,000 or so distinct CDR3 sequences, 30% to 40% of them appearing once. The sample taken for sequencing was axillary lymph node tissue. The receptor set was obtained from a female donor with breast cancer. Some clones in this sample may be carry-over from other donors' samples. The CDR3 runs from the conserved cysteine through the conserved F or W. A D gene is named only where the DNA matches it firmly. A clone size is listed for some rows: how often the clone was seen (once, few, many), or a class if it is expanded.

TRBV20-1	TRBJ2-7	13	-	-	TGCAGTGCTAGAGGGGTTACTAGTCACGAGCGGTACTTC	CSARGVTSHERYF
TRBV20-1	TRBJ1-3	12	-	once	TGCAGTGCAACGGGGGTTCGGAACACCATATATTTT	CSATGVRNTIYF
TRBV11-2	TRBJ2-1	17	TRBD2	few	TGTGCCAGCAGCTTAGATAGCGGGACTTTTTCCTACAATGAGCAGTTCTTC	CASSLDSGTFSYNEQFF
TRBV4-3	TRBJ2-5	14	TRBD2	-	TGCGCCAGCAGCCATCTAGCGGGAATGGAGACCCAGTACTTC	CASSHLAGMETQYF
TRBV5-1	TRBJ2-7	13	-	-	TGCGCCAGCAGCTTGGCCGGCAGAAGCGAGCAGTACTTC	CASSLAGRSEQYF
TRBV4-3	TRBJ2-3	15	-	many	TGCGCCAGCAGCCAAGATACGGGACGCACAGATACGCAGTATTTT	CASSQDTGRTDTQYF
TRBV5-1	TRBJ1-2	15	TRBD1	few	TGCGCCAGCAGCCTTGGGGGGCAGGGGGCGCGAGGCTACACCTTC	CASSLGGQGARGYTF
TRBV11-2	TRBJ2-7	13	-	many	TGTGCCAGCAGCAACAGGGTTTCTTATGAGCAGTACTTC	CASSNRVSYEQYF
TRBV20-1	TRBJ2-4	15	-	few	TGCAGTGCTAGCAGGGGGGTGGGGGGCGCAAACATTCAGTACTTC	CSASRGVGGANIQYF
TRBV20-1	TRBJ2-2	15	-	many	TGCAGTGCTAGAGTGGGCAGGGTCGACACCGGGGAGCTGTTTTTT	CSARVGRVDTGELFF
TRBV6-1	TRBJ1-6	15	-	-	TGTGCCAGCAGTGAAGCTGGCCAGGGGAATTCACCCCTCCACTTT	CASSEAGQGNSPLHF
TRBV5-6	TRBJ1-4	15	TRBD1	many	TGTGCCAGCAGCTTCGACAGGGAGACTAATGAAAAACTGTTTTTT	CASSFDRETNEKLFF
TRBV20-1	TRBJ1-2	14	-	many	TGCAGTGCTAGAGGGGGGGCAAAGAGATATGGCTACACCTTC	CSARGGAKRYGYTF
TRBV15	TRBJ1-2	13	-	many	TGTGCCACCAGCAGAGGGACAGCCTATGGCTACACCTTC	CATSRGTAYGYTF
TRBV7-9	TRBJ2-1	13	-	many	TGTGCCAGCATGTGGGGCTCCTACAATGAGCAGTTCTTC	CASMWGSYNEQFF
TRBV4-1	TRBJ2-7	14	-	many	TGCGCCAGCAGCCAAGACCCGTTGAATTACGAGCAGTACTTC	CASSQDPLNYEQYF